This T cell receptor (beta chain) originates from a study of tumor-infiltrating lymphocytes in primary liver carcinoma. Study background: Lesions, classed as T1-T3 N0M0, spanned roughly 4.2 to 11 cm across. Study results and limitations: There were only about 8-24% of top clones found in all five tumor regions.

Germline CDR1 is SGHRS and CDR2 is YFSETQ. The CDR3 extends over 15 amino acids. The researchers produced TCR beta cDNA from approximately 550 ng total RNA with a constant-region primer. Libraries for TCR beta were built through three nested multiplex PCR rounds, which together made up a slightly modified ARM-PCR procedure. A C-beta reverse primer and TRBV1-TRBV30 forward primers served in each of the first two PCR rounds, at about 9 cycles apiece. TCRdb passed the multiplex PCR reads through MiXCR, listing each CDR3 protein once. The table has 20,000 to 25,000 distinct CDR3 sequences, 70% to 80% seen once. Remarks on this clonotype: What it binds is not known. A read error may explain this, as a much larger clone is one base away.

Taking roughly 18-32 mg of unsorted bulk tissue, the authors co-extracted RNA and DNA. No treatment had been given to the patients, who were chronically infected with HBV. The receptor was isolated from a woman in her 30s with primary liver carcinoma and hepatitis B virus infection. The sequenced sample was liver tumor tissue from sampling region 5. Noted subset: tumor region T5, tumor centre. The chain uses TRBV5-1 and TRBJ2-1, with 7 bases lining up with TRBD1. CDR3 residues: CANSLTGMTYDEQFF. The CDR3, as DNA: TGCGCCAACAGCTTGACAGGGATGACCTACGATGAGCAGTTCTTC.